This entry concerns a single TCR beta chain. Since no conserved phenylalanine or tryptophan closes the CDR3, a read error is the likely cause. This specimen comes from a study of T-cell reconstitution after alpha-beta-depleted transplantation in children. Preparation of the TCRbeta library involved a method that used unique molecular identifiers. Via MiXCR, TCRdb re-called the PCR reads, giving one row per CDR3 protein. The repertoire holds some 590,000 distinct CDR3 sequences, with roughly a tenth as singletons. The CDR3 consists of 13 residues. In germline, CDR1 is MDHEN, CDR2 SYDVKM. The V end was cut by 5 bases, the J end by 7 bases, with 15 bases between.

The clonotype originates from a human donor who donated a stem cell graft to a child with acute myeloid leukemia. Here the sequenced sample was PBMCs from the stem cell graft donor, taken from the stem cell graft. The gene calls are TRBV28 and TRBJ2-7; D may correspond to TRBD1 or TRBD2 (5 bases each). In DNA form, the CDR3 reads TGTGCCAGCAGTACCGGGACCCTTTTAGAGCAGTACTGC. It translates to CASSTGTLLEQYC.